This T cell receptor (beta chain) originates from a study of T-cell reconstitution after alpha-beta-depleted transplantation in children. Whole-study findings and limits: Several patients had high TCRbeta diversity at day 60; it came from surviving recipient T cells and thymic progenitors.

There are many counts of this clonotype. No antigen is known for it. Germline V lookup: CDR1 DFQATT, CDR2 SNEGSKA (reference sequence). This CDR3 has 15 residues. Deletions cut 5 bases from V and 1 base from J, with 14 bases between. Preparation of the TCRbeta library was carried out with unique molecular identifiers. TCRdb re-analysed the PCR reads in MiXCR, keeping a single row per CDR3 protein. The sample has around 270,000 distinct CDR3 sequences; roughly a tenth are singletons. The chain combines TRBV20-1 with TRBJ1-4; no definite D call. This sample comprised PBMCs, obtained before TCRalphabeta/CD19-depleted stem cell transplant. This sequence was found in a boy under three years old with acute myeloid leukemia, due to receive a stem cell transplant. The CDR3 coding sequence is TGCAGTGCTCCCTGGGGAGGCGTAACTAATGAAAAACTGTTTTTT. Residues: CSAPWGGVTNEKLFF.